This passage covers 32 T cell receptor beta chains from one sample sequenced in a study of cytomegalovirus exposure and HLA in healthy donors. This PCR relied on a set of 60 Vbeta primers and 13 Jbeta primers. Clones were read by immunoSEQ multiplex PCR, and TCRdb kept only the in-frame ones, dropping some. The top ten clones hold 1.5% to 2% of a sample with 150,000 to 200,000 clones, roughly 85% of them seen once. The sequenced sample consisted of PBMCs. These receptor sequences come from a woman aged 18-29 years in good health and CMV-seronegative.

This clone was detected only a few times. V usage is TRBV10-1 and J usage is TRBJ2-2; a possible D gene is TRBD2 (6 bases). From germline, CDR1 is WNHNN and CDR2 SYGVQD (reference sequence). Trimming left V 9 bases short and J 7 bases short, with 18 bases between. The CDR3 spans 14 residues. The CDR3 DNA is TGCGCCAGTTCTGCTAGAGCGGGCAGCGGGGAGCTGTTTTTT. Translation gives CASSARAGSGELFF.

This chain joins TRBV13 and TRBJ1-3; D might be TRBD1 (6 bases). CDR3 length: 17 amino acids. V was trimmed by 0 bases and J by 0 bases, leaving 12 bases between them. The germline gives CDR1 PRHDT, CDR2 FYEKMQ (reference sequence). This chain's CDR3 is CASSLGGQGRSGNTIYF. CDR3 in DNA: TGTGCCAGCAGCTTAGGGGGGCAGGGGCGCTCTGGAAACACCATATATTTT.

This clone was seen a single time. This chain joins TRBV18 and TRBJ1-1; weak D call: TRBD1 (6 bases). With 7 bases removed from V and 9 bases from J, the gap between germline ends came to 15 bases. This CDR3 contains 12 residues. The germline gives CDR1 KGHSH, CDR2 LQKENI. In nucleotides, the CDR3 is TGTGCCAGCTGGAAAACAGGGTCGCAAGCTTTCTTT. This gives the protein CASWKTGSQAFF.

The chain combines TRBV11-2 with TRBJ2-1; 9 nucleotides match TRBD2. CDR1 is SGHAT, CDR2 FQNNGV, per germline. V shed 7 bases, J shed 5 bases, and the junction held 9 bases outside the gene matches. The CDR3 runs to 15 residues. CDR3 bases: TGTGCCAGCAATCTAATAGCGGGGGTAAACAATGAGCAGTTCTTC. Translation gives CASNLIAGVNNEQFF.

V gene TRBV2 combines with J gene TRBJ2-7; 15 bases agree with TRBD2. CDR3 length: 14 residues. Trimming cost V 8 bases and J 6 bases; bases outside gene matches: 5. The germline V gene encodes CDR1 SNHLY and CDR2 FYNNEI. CDR3 in amino acids: CASRPGLAGGEQYF. The CDR3 DNA sequence: TGTGCCAGCCGTCCGGGACTAGCGGGAGGCGAGCAGTACTTC. The whole variable domain, remainder taken from reference TRBV2 and TRBJ2-7, is EPEVTQTPSHQVTQMGQEVILRCVPISNHLYFYWYRQILGQKVEFLVSFYNNEISEKSEIFDDQFSVERPDGSNFTLKIRSTKLEDSAMYFCASRPGLAGGEQYFGPGTRLTVT.

The chain joins TRBV2 to TRBJ1-4; no clear D gene. Looked up from germline, CDR1 is SNHLY and CDR2 is FYNNEI. The CDR3 totals 15 residues. V lost 3 bases and J 6 bases, leaving 14 bases between the germline ends. This CDR3 reads CASSDTTGGYEKLFF. The CDR3 DNA reads TGTGCCAGCAGTGATACGACTGGAGGCTATGAAAAACTGTTTTTT.

This clone was seen only once. This chain joins TRBV6-6 and TRBJ2-7; 9 bases agree with TRBD2. Germline V CDR1 and CDR2: MNHNY, SVGAGI (reference sequence). The V gene end was trimmed by 5 bases and the J gene end by 0 bases; junction bases not matched to a gene: 8. This CDR3 comprises 16 residues. The DNA of the CDR3 is TGTGCCAGCAGTCGCACTAGCGGGCCGAGCTCCTACGAGCAGTACTTC. Protein sequence: CASSRTSGPSSYEQYF.

The chain employs TRBV30 and TRBJ2-7, with 9 bases that match TRBD2. The germline V gene has CDR1 GTSNPN and CDR2 SVGIG (reference sequence). This CDR3 has 19 residues. V trimming: 2 bases; J trimming: 3 bases; junction bases outside the gene matches: 20. The CDR3 is CAWSPIRRLAVETFYEQYV. The CDR3 DNA is TGTGCCTGGAGTCCCATCCGGAGACTAGCGGTTGAGACCTTCTACGAGCAGTACGTC.

The chain couples TRBV30 to TRBJ2-5; D is perhaps TRBD1 (6 bases). Germline lookup yields CDR1 GTSNPN and CDR2 SVGIG (reference sequence). The V and J ends lost 0 bases and 1 base respectively, with 6 bases between them. The length of the CDR3 is 13 residues. Here the CDR3 reads CAWSVGAQETQYF. The DNA for the CDR3 is TGTGCCTGGAGTGTGGGGGCCCAAGAGACCCAGTACTTC.

This chain connects TRBV5-4 to TRBJ2-5; D is ambiguous. This CDR3 spans 18 amino acids. CDR1 and CDR2 (germline): SGHNT, YYREEE (reference sequence). Trimming shortened V by 3 bases and J by 4 bases, and 25 bases separated the two germline ends. The CDR3 loop is CASSSTNWVGAPGETQYF. CDR3 sequence (DNA): TGTGCCAGCAGCTCAACTAACTGGGTCGGAGCCCCGGGAGAGACCCAGTACTTC.

This clone has just one count. The gene calls are TRBV28 and TRBJ2-7, with D possibly TRBD1 on 6 matching bases. Trimming cost V 8 bases and J 6 bases, with 11 bases left between them. The CDR3 is made up of 11 amino acids. Looked up from germline, CDR1 is MDHEN and CDR2 is SYDVKM. In DNA form, the CDR3 reads TGTGCCAGCCGCCTCAGGGGCGAGCAGTACTTC. Its translation: CASRLRGEQYF.

The CDR3 loop reads CSVELPGQGVNTEAFF. CDR3 bases: TGCAGCGTTGAACTCCCTGGACAGGGGGTTAACACTGAAGCTTTCTTT. The V gene is TRBV29-1, the J gene TRBJ1-1; 10 bases align to TRBD1. The germline gives CDR1 SQVTM, CDR2 ANQGSEA. V lost 2 bases and J lost 2; bases outside the gene matches: 8. The CDR3 extends over 16 amino acids.

This sequence joins TRBV28 and TRBJ1-5, with 7 bases aligning to TRBD1. The ends lost 4 bases at V and 6 bases at J; junction bases unmatched: 9. CDR1 and CDR2 (germline): MDHEN, SYDVKM. The CDR3 contains 15 residues. As DNA, the CDR3 is TGTGCCAGCAGTTCACAAGACAGGGATAGTCAGCCCCAGCATTTT. This translates into CASSSQDRDSQPQHF.

The genes are TRBV5-4 and TRBJ1-4; 8 bases fit TRBD1. Germline V lookup: CDR1 SGHNT, CDR2 YYREEE (reference sequence). V dropped 4 bases and J dropped 8; count of bases not matched to a gene: 22. The CDR3 has 19 amino acids. In DNA form, the CDR3 reads TGTGCCAGCAGCAGTTACCCCGGGACAGGTCCCTCGTGGGCCGAAAAACTGTTTTTT. Its translation: CASSSYPGTGPSWAEKLFF.

V is TRBV7-2 and J is TRBJ1-1; D is ambiguous. The germline V gene has CDR1 SGHTA and CDR2 FQGNSA. Trimming stripped 5 bases from V and 7 bases from J, with 17 bases between. The CDR3 totals 14 residues. CDR3 nucleotide sequence: TGTGCCAGCAGCAGAGACCGGGGATCGTTTGAAGCTTTCTTT. Amino acid sequence: CASSRDRGSFEAFF. The whole variable domain, filled in from reference TRBV7-2 and TRBJ1-1, reads GAGVSQSPSNKVTEKGKDVELRCDPISGHTALYWYRQSLGQGLEFLIYFQGNSAPDKSGLPSDRFSAERTGGSVSTLTIQRTQQEDSAVYLCASSRDRGSFEAFFGQGTRLTVV.

The J gene is TRBJ2-7, the V gene TRBV4-3; D possibly corresponds to TRBD1 (5 bases). CDR3 size: 15 residues. The V end lost 0 bases, the J end lost 9 bases, and 18 bases lay between the germline ends. The germline CDR1 and CDR2 sequences are LGHNA and YSLEER. CDR3: CASSQDKGSVMRQYF. The CDR3 nucleotides are TGCGCCAGCAGCCAAGATAAGGGGTCCGTTATGAGGCAGTACTTC.

With respect to this clone: The sample carries other DNA sequences with the same CDR3. V usage is TRBV28 and J usage is TRBJ1-3; TRBD1 matches at 10 bases. CDR1 is MDHEN and CDR2 is SYDVKM in the germline V gene. Trimming at V came to 5 bases and at J to 0 bases, leaving 4 bases not matched to a gene. The CDR3 length is 16 residues. CDR3 amino acids: CASSPGDRGSGNTIYF. CDR3 bases: TGTGCCAGCAGTCCCGGGGACAGGGGCTCTGGAAACACCATATATTTT.

J is TRBJ2-2 and V is TRBV5-4, with TRBD2 identical over 10 bases. CDR3 size: 16 residues. Germline CDR1 and CDR2: SGHNT and YYREEE (reference sequence). The V and J ends lost 0 bases and 4 bases, in that order; junction bases with no gene match: 3. CDR3 in DNA: TGTGCCAGCAGCTTGGCCTCTAGCGGGAGCACCGGGGAGCTGTTTTTT. Amino acids: CASSLASSGSTGELFF.

Concerning this clone: One end of the junction fails to match germline, which may point to a read error. The V gene is TRBV7-9, the J gene TRBJ1-5, with 7 bases lining up with TRBD1. There are 16 residues in the CDR3. Germline CDR1 and CDR2: SEHNR and FQNEAQ (reference sequence). CDR3 amino acids: CSSSLELGQSNQPQHF. CDR3 bases: TGTTCCAGCAGCTTAGAACTGGGACAGAGTAATCAGCCCCAGCATTTT.

V usage is TRBV6-5 and J usage is TRBJ1-4; D may be TRBD1 (5 bases). Trimming pared 2 bases from V and 8 bases from J, leaving 12 bases between. The CDR3 spans 14 residues. CDR1 and CDR2 (germline): MNHEY, SVGAGI. CDR3 coding DNA: TGTGCCAGCAGTTACCGGCAGGGTCGGGAAAAACTGTTTTTT. It encodes CASSYRQGREKLFF.

V usage is TRBV6-5 and J usage is TRBJ1-5; a possible D gene is TRBD1 (6 bases). The germline V gene has CDR1 MNHEY and CDR2 SVGAGI. V lost 1 base, J lost 7 bases, and 11 bases lay in between. The CDR3 runs 14 residues. CDR3 protein: CASSYLGAQQPQHF. The DNA for the CDR3 is TGTGCCAGCAGTTACTTGGGGGCCCAGCAGCCCCAGCATTTT.

This chain joins TRBV10-3 and TRBJ2-7; 8 bases are shared with TRBD2. J was trimmed by 0 bases and V by 4 bases; bases with no gene match: 2. The CDR3 sequence is 14 residues long. CDR1 ENHRY and CDR2 SYGVKD come from the germline V gene. This CDR3 reads CAISGSGSSYEQYF. CDR3 nucleotide sequence: TGTGCCATCAGTGGGAGCGGGAGCTCCTACGAGCAGTACTTC.

The chain uses TRBV13 and TRBJ2-3, with 9 bases fitting TRBD1. V shed 5 bases and J 4 bases; nucleotides not matched to a gene: 7. In germline, CDR1 is PRHDT, CDR2 FYEKMQ (reference sequence). This CDR3 has 15 residues. The CDR3 sequence: CASSGDRTGADTQYF. The CDR3, as DNA: TGTGCCAGCAGCGGAGACAGGACAGGGGCAGATACGCAGTATTTT.

The chain is built from TRBV7-9 and TRBJ2-3; D possibly corresponds to TRBD2 (6 bases). Trimming removed 0 bases from V and 1 base from J, with 11 bases in between. This CDR3 has 16 amino acids. Germline V gives CDR1 SEHNR, CDR2 FQNEAQ (reference sequence). In nucleotides, the CDR3 is TGTGCCAGCAGCTTAGCGGTGGGAGGCGGCACAGATACGCAGTATTTT. Translation: CASSLAVGGGTDTQYF. The full variable domain, rest sourced from reference TRBV7-9 and TRBJ2-3, is DTGVSQNPRHKITKRGQNVTFRCDPISEHNRLYWYRQTLGQGPEFLTYFQNEAQLEKSRLLSDRFSAERPKGSFSTLEIQRTEQGDSAMYLCASSLAVGGGTDTQYFGPGTRLTVL.

The rearrangement joins TRBV19 to TRBJ1-1; D unresolved. Trimming cost V 3 bases and J 7 bases, with 9 bases left between them. This CDR3 is built from 12 residues. The germline V gene encodes CDR1 LNHDA and CDR2 SQIVND (reference sequence). The CDR3 here is CASSIGEGEAFF. CDR3 DNA: TGTGCCAGTAGTATTGGAGAAGGTGAAGCTTTCTTT.

The chain carries TRBV28 and TRBJ2-6, with no clear D. V lost 0 bases and J 3 bases, leaving 9 bases between the germline ends. Looked up from germline, CDR1 is MDHEN and CDR2 is SYDVKM. There are 16 residues in the CDR3. The CDR3 sequence: CASSLWASSGANVLTF. CDR3 nucleotide sequence: TGTGCCAGCAGTTTATGGGCTTCCAGTGGGGCCAACGTCCTGACTTTC.

V gene TRBV25-1 combines with J gene TRBJ2-3; tentatively, D is TRBD2 (6 bases). The germline V gene has CDR1 MGHDK and CDR2 SYGVNS. The CDR3 is 13 amino acids. Trimming took 0 bases from V and 11 from J, leaving 12 bases between them. In DNA form, the CDR3 reads TGTGCCAGCAGTGAATATACCGGGAGCGAGCAGTATTTT. Residues: CASSEYTGSEQYF.

A few counts support this clone. The chain combines TRBV7-2 with TRBJ1-1, with a tentative D call TRBD1 (5 bases). The CDR3 extends over 14 amino acids. V lost 4 bases, J lost 4 bases, and 13 bases lay in between. CDR1 is SGHTA, CDR2 FQGNSA, per germline. The CDR3 loop reads CASSSSRGVTEAFF. For the CDR3, the DNA is TGTGCCAGCAGCTCCTCCCGGGGGGTCACTGAAGCTTTCTTT. Together with reference TRBV7-2 and TRBJ1-1, the CDR3 gives the full variable domain: GAGVSQSPSNKVTEKGKDVELRCDPISGHTALYWYRQSLGQGLEFLIYFQGNSAPDKSGLPSDRFSAERTGGSVSTLTIQRTQQEDSAVYLCASSSSRGVTEAFFGQGTRLTVV.

The chain uses TRBV13 and TRBJ2-5, with D perhaps matching TRBD2 (6 bases). With 4 bases removed from V and 1 base from J, the gap between germline ends came to 10 bases. The CDR3 contains 14 residues. Germline V gene sequence: CDR1 PRHDT, CDR2 FYEKMQ (reference sequence). In DNA, the CDR3 is TGTGCCAGCAGCTGGAGGGCAGCCCAAGAGACCCAGTACTTC. Translating gives CASSWRAAQETQYF.

V and J are TRBV2 and TRBJ2-3; the match to TRBD2 covers 13 bases. V was pared by 10 bases and J by 5 bases, with 6 bases of the junction left unmatched. The CDR3 has 14 amino acids. Germline CDR1 reads SNHLY; CDR2 reads FYNNEI. DNA of the CDR3: TGTGCCACCTTGACTAGCGGGAGGTTAGATACGCAGTATTTT. As protein: CATLTSGRLDTQYF. Full variable domain (rest looked up from reference TRBV2 and TRBJ2-3): EPEVTQTPSHQVTQMGQEVILRCVPISNHLYFYWYRQILGQKVEFLVSFYNNEISEKSEIFDDQFSVERPDGSNFTLKIRSTKLEDSAMYFCATLTSGRLDTQYFGPGTRLTVL.

The chain is built from TRBV9 and TRBJ1-2, with 8 bases identical to TRBD1. Per the germline V gene, CDR1 is SGDLS and CDR2 is YYNGEE. The CDR3 loop spans 15 amino acids. V dropped 3 bases and J dropped 0; count of bases not matched to a gene: 4. This CDR3 reads CASSGGTGTNYGYTF. The CDR3 DNA reads TGTGCCAGCAGCGGGGGGACAGGTACTAACTATGGCTACACCTTC.

This chain uses TRBV7-7 with TRBJ2-7; 10 bases map to TRBD2. The CDR3 spans 16 residues. V shed 5 bases and J 7 bases; nucleotides not matched to a gene: 14. CDR1 SSHAT and CDR2 FNYEAQ come from the germline V gene (reference sequence). The CDR3 is CASSPSGLAGVREQYF. The CDR3 region has the DNA TGTGCCAGCAGCCCCTCGGGGCTAGCGGGAGTTCGGGAGCAGTACTTC.